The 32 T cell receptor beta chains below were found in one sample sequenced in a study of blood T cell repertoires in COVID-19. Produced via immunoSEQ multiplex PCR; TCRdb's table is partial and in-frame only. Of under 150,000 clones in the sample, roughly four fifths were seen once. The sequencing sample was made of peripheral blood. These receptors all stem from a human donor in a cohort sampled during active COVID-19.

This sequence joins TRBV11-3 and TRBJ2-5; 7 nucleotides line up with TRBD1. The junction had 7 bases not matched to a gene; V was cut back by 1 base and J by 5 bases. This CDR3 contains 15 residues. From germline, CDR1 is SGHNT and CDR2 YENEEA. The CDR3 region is CASSLAGTAGETQYF. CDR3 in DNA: TGTGCCAGCAGCTTAGCAGGGACAGCAGGGGAGACCCAGTACTTC. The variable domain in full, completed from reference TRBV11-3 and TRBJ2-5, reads EAGVVQSPRYKIIEKKQPVAFWCNPISGHNTLYWYLQNLGQGPELLIRYENEEAVDDSQLPKDRFSAERLKGVDSTLKIQPAELGDSAVYLCASSLAGTAGETQYFGPGTRLLVL.

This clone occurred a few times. CDR3 sequence (DNA): TGTGCCAGCAGTTTGGGACAGATCTACGAGCAGTACTTC. This encodes CASSLGQIYEQYF. V is TRBV12-3 or TRBV12-4 and J is TRBJ2-7, with 7 bases matching TRBD1. The length of the CDR3 is 13 residues. The V gene end was trimmed by 3 bases and the J gene end by 3 bases; junction bases not matched to a gene: 2.

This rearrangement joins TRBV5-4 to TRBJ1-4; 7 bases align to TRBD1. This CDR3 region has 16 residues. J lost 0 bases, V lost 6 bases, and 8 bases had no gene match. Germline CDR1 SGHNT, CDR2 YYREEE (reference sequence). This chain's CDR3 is CASTSDRPTTNEKLFF. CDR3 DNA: TGTGCCAGCACCTCGGACAGGCCAACAACTAATGAAAAACTGTTTTTT.

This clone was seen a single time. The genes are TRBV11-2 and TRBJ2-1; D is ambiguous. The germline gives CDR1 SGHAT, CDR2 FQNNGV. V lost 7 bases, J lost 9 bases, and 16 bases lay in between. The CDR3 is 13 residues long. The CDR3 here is CASKSTVYGEQFF. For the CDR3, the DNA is TGTGCCAGCAAATCCACCGTGTACGGTGAGCAGTTCTTC.

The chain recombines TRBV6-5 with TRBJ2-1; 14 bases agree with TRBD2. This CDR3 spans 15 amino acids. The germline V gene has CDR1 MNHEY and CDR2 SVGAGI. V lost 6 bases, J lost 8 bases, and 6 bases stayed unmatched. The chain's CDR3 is CASSSGTSGGYEQFF. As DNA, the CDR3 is TGTGCCAGCAGCTCCGGGACTAGCGGGGGTTATGAGCAGTTCTTC.

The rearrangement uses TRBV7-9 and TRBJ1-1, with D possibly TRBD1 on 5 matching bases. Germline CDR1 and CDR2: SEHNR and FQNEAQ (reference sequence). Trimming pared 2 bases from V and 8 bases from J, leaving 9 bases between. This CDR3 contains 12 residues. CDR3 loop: CASSLLGPEAFF. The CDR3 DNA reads TGTGCCAGCAGCTTATTGGGGCCCGAAGCTTTCTTT.

CDR3 DNA sequence: TGTGCCAGCAGTGAAGGTTCGCGGAACATTCAGTACTTC. Protein: CASSEGSRNIQYF. The V and J genes are TRBV6-1 and TRBJ2-4; D unresolved. This CDR3 is built from 13 residues. From germline, CDR1 is MNHNS and CDR2 SASEGT. V dropped 1 base and J dropped 7 bases, with 8 bases sitting between them.

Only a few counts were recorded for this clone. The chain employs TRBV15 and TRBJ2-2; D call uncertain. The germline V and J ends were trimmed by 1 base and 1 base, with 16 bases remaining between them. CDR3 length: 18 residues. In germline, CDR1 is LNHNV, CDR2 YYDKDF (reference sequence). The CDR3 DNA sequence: TGTGCCACCAGCAGAGTGAGAGAGGTGATATTGAACACCGGGGAGCTGTTTTTT. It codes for CATSRVREVILNTGELFF.

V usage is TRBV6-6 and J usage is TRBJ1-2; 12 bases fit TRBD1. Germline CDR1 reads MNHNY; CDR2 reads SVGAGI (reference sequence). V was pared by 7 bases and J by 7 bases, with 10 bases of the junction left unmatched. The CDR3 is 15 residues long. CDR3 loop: CASTGTGGLFSGYTF. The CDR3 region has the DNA TGTGCCAGCACCGGGACAGGGGGCCTGTTCAGTGGCTACACCTTC.

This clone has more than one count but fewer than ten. In nucleotides, the CDR3 is TGTGCCAGCAATACGGGGGTTTCCTACAATGAGCAGTTCTTC. It translates to CASNTGVSYNEQFF. This chain connects TRBV5-8 to TRBJ2-1; perhaps TRBD2 as D (6 bases). In germline, CDR1 is SGHTS, CDR2 YDEGEE. The length of the CDR3 is 14 residues. Trimming took 6 bases from V and 1 from J, leaving 11 bases between them.

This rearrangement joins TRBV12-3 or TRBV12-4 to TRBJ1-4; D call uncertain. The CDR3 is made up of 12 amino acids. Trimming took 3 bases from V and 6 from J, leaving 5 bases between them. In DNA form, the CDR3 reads TGTGCCAGCAGTTTTTCGTATGAAAAACTGTTTTTT. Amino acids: CASSFSYEKLFF.

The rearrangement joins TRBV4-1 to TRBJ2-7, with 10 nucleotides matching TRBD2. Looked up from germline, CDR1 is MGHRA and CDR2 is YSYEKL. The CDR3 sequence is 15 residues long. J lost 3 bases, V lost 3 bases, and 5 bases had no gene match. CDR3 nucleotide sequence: TGCGCCAGCAGCCACACCGGGACTAGCGACTACGAGCAGTACTTC. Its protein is CASSHTGTSDYEQYF.

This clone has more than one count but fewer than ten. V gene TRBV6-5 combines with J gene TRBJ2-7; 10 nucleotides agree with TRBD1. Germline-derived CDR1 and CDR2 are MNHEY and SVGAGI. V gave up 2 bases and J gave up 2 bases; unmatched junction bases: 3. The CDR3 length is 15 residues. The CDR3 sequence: CASSYRDRGAYEQYF. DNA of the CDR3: TGTGCCAGCAGTTACAGGGACAGGGGCGCCTACGAGCAGTACTTC.

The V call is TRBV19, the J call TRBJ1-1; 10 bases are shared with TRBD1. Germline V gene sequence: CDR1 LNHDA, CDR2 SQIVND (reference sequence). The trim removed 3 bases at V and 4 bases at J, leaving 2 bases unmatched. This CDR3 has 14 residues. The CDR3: CASSIRDRGTEAFF. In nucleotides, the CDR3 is TGTGCCAGTAGTATTAGGGACAGGGGCACTGAAGCTTTCTTT.

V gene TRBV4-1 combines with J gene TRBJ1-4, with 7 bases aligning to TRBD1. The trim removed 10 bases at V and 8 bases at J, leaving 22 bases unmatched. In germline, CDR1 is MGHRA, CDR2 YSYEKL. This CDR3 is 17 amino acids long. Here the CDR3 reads CATTTGFPARNGEKLFF. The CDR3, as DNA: TGCGCCACCACGACAGGGTTCCCAGCTAGGAATGGGGAAAAACTGTTTTTT.

CDR3 bases: TGTGCCAGCAGCTTGGTCGGTTCTGGTGGCTACACCTTC. Its protein product is CASSLVGSGGYTF. This chain uses TRBV7-9 with TRBJ1-2; D gene ambiguous. The CDR3 runs to 13 residues. V was trimmed by 3 bases and J by 7 bases, leaving 12 bases between them. Germline CDR1 and CDR2: SEHNR and FQNEAQ (reference sequence). Full variable domain (remainder filled in from reference TRBV7-9 and TRBJ1-2): DTGVSQNPRHKITKRGQNVTFRCDPISEHNRLYWYRQTLGQGPEFLTYFQNEAQLEKSRLLSDRFSAERPKGSFSTLEIQRTEQGDSAMYLCASSLVGSGGYTFGSGTRLTVV.

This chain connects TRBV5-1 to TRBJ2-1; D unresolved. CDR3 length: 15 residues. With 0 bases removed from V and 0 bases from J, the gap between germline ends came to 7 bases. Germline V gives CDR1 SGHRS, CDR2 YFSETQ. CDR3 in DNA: TGCGCCAGCAGCTTGGATCAAAACTCCTACAATGAGCAGTTCTTC. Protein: CASSLDQNSYNEQFF. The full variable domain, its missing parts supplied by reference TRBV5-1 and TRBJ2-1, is KAGVTQTPRYLIKTRGQQVTLSCSPISGHRSVSWYQQTPGQGLQFLFEYFSETQRNKGNFPGRFSGRQFSNSRSEMNVSTLELGDSALYLCASSLDQNSYNEQFFGPGTRLTVL.

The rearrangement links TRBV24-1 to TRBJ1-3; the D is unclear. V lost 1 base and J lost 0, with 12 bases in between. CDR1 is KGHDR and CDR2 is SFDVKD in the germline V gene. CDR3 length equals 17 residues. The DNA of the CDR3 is TGTGCCACCAGTGATTTATGGAGGTTTCACTCTGGAAACACCATATATTTT. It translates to CATSDLWRFHSGNTIYF.

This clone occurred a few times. The CDR3 region is CAWSLTGPGHQPQHF. Here the CDR3 DNA reads TGTGCCTGGAGTTTGACAGGGCCGGGGCATCAGCCCCAGCATTTT. This rearrangement joins TRBV30 to TRBJ1-5; TRBD1 matches at 7 bases. CDR1 and CDR2 from the germline V gene are GTSNPN and SVGIG (reference sequence). This CDR3 contains 15 residues. V lost 2 bases, J lost 5 bases, and 9 bases stayed unmatched.

The CDR3 spells CASHQRGQGSTDTQYF. CDR3 nucleotides: TGTGCCAGTCACCAGCGTGGACAGGGGAGCACAGATACGCAGTATTTT. This sequence joins TRBV19 and TRBJ2-3; 9 positions agree with TRBD1. The germline V gene encodes CDR1 LNHDA and CDR2 SQIVND (reference sequence). Trimming cost V 8 bases and J 0 bases; bases outside gene matches: 9. The CDR3 covers 16 residues.

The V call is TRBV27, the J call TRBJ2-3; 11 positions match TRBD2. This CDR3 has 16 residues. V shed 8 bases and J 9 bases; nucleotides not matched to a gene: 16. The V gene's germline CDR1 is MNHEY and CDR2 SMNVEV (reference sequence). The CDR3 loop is CASGRTGTSGPGTQYF. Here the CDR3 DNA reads TGTGCCAGCGGGCGAACCGGGACTAGCGGCCCCGGGACGCAGTATTTT.

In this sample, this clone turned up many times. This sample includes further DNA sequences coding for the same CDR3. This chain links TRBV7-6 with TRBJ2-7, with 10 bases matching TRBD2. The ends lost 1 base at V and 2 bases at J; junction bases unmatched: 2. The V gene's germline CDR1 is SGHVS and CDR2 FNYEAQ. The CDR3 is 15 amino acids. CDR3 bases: TGTGCCAGCAGCTTAGAGAGCGGGGGGGCCTACGAGCAGTACTTC. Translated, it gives CASSLESGGAYEQYF.

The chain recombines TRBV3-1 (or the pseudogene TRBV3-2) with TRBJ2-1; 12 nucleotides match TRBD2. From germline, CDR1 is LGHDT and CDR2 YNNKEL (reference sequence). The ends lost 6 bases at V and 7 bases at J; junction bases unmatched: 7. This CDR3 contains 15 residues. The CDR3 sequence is CASRELAGGGNEQFF. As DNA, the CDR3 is TGTGCCAGCAGGGAACTAGCGGGGGGAGGGAATGAGCAGTTCTTC.

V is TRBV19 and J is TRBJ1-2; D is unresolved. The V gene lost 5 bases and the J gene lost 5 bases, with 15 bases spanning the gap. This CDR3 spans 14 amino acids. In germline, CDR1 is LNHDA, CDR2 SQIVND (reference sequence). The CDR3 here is CASSPLVEGYGYTF. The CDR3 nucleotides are TGTGCCAGTAGTCCCCTCGTGGAGGGTTATGGCTACACCTTC.

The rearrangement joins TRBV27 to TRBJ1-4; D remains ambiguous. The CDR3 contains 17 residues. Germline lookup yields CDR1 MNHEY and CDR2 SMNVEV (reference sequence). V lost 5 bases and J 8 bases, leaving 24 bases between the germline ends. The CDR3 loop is CASSQERTVEPGEKLFF. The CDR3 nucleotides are TGTGCCAGCAGTCAAGAAAGGACGGTGGAACCGGGGGAAAAACTGTTTTTT.

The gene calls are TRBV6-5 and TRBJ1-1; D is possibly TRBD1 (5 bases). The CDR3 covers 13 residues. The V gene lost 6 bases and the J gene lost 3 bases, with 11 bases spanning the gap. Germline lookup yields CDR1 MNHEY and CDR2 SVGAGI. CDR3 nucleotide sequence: TGTGCCAGCAGCGCAGCAGGGTACACTGAAGCTTTCTTT. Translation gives CASSAAGYTEAFF.

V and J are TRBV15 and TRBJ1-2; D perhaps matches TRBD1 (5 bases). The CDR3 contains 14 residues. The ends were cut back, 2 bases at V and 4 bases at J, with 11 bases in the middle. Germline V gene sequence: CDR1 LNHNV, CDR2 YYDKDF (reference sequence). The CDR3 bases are TGTGCCACCAGCAGACAACAGGAGTCCTATGGCTACACCTTC. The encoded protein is CATSRQQESYGYTF.

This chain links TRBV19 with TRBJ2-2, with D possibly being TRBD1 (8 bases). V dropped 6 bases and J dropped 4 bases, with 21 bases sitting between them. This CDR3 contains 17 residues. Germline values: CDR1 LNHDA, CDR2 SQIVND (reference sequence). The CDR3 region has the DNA TGTGCCAGTAGGGACAGGGCTTTGACGGGGGGCACCGGGGAGCTGTTTTTT. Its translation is CASRDRALTGGTGELFF.

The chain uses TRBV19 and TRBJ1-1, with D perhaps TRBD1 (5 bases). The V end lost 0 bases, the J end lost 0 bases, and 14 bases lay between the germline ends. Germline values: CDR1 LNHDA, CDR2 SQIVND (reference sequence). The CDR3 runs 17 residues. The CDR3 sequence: CASSIDPTALMNTEAFF. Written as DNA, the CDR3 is TGTGCCAGTAGTATAGATCCGACAGCACTTATGAACACTGAAGCTTTCTTT.

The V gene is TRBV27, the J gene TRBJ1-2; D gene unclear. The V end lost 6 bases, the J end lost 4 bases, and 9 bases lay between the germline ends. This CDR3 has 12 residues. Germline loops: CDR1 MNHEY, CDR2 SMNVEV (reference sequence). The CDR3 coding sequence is TGTGCCAGCAGCCCCCGGGGCTATGGCTACACCTTC. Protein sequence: CASSPRGYGYTF.

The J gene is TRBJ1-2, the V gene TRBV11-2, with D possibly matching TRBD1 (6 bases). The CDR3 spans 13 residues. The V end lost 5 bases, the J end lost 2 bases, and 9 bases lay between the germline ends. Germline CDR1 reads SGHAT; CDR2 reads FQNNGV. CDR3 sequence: CASSPDRNYGYTF. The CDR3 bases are TGTGCCAGCAGCCCGGACAGAAACTATGGCTACACCTTC.

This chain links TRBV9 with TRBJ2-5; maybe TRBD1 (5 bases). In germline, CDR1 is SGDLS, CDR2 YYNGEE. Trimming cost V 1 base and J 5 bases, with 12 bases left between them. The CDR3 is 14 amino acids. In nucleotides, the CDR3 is TGTGCCAGCAGCGTAACGCAGGGTAGGGAGACCCAGTACTTC. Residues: CASSVTQGRETQYF.